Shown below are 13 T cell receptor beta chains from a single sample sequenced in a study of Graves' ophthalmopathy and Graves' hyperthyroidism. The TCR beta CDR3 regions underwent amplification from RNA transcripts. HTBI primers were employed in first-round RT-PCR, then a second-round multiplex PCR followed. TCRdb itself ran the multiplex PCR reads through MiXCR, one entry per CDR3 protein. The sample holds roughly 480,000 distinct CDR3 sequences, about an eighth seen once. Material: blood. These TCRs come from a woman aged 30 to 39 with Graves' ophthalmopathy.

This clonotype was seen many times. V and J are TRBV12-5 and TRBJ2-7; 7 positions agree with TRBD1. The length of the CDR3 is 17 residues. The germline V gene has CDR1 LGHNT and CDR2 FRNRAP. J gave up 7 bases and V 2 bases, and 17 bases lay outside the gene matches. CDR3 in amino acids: CASGLRGPRDPLGEQYF. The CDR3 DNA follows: TGTGCTAGTGGTTTGAGGGGGCCCCGGGACCCCCTGGGGGAGCAGTACTTC.

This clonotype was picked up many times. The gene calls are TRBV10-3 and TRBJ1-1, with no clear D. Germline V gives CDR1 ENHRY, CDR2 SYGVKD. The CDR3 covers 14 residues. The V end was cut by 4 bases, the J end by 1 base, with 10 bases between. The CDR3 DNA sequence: TGTGCCATCAGTGCGCTTTCAGAGAACACTGAAGCTTTCTTT. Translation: CAISALSENTEAFF.

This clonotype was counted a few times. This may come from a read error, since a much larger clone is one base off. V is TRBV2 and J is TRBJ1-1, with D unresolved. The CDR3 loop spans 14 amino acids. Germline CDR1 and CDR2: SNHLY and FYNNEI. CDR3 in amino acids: CASTQGGLNTEACF. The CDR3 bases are TGTGCCAGCACCCAAGGAGGACTGAACACTGAAGCTTGCTTT.

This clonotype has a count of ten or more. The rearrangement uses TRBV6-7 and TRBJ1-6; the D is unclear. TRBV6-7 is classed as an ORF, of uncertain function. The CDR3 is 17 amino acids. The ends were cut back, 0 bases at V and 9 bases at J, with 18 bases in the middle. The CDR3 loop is CASSYSKTLRTASPLHF. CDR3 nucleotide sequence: TGTGCCAGCAGTTACTCGAAAACGTTAAGGACGGCTTCACCCCTCCACTTT.

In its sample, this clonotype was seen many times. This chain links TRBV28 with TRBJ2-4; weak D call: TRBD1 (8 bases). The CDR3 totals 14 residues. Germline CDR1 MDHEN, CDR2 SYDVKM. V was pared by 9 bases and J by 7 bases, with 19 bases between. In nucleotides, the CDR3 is TGTGCCAGTTCCTCCACAGGGGGGGCGAACATTCAGTACTTC. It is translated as CASSSTGGANIQYF.

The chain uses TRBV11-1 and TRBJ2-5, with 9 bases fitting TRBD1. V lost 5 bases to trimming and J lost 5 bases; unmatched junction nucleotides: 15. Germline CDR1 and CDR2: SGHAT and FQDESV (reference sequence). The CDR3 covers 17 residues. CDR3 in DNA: TGTGCCAGCAGCCACGAGGCTAACAGGGGGCTTGCGGAGACCCAGTACTTC. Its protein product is CASSHEANRGLAETQYF.

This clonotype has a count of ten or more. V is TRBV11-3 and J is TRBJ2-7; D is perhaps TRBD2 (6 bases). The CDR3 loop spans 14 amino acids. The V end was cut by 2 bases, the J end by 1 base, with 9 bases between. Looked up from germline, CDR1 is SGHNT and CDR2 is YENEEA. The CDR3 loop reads CASSLTAGSYEQYF. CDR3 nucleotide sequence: TGTGCCAGCAGCTTAACTGCGGGATCCTACGAGCAGTACTTC. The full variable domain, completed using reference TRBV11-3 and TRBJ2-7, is EAGVVQSPRYKIIEKKQPVAFWCNPISGHNTLYWYLQNLGQGPELLIRYENEEAVDDSQLPKDRFSAERLKGVDSTLKIQPAELGDSAVYLCASSLTAGSYEQYFGPGTRLTVT.

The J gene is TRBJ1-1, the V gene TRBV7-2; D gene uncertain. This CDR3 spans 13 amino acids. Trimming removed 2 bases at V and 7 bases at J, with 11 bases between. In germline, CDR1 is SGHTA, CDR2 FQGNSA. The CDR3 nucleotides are TGTGCCAGCAGCTTATACTCGCTTGGTGAAGCTTTCTTT. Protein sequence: CASSLYSLGEAFF.

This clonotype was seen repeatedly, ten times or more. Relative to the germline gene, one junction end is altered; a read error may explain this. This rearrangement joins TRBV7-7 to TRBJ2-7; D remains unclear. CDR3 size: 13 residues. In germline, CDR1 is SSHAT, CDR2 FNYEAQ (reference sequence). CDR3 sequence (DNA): TGTGCTAGCAGCCGAGACACTAACTACGAGCAGTACTTC. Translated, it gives CASSRDTNYEQYF.

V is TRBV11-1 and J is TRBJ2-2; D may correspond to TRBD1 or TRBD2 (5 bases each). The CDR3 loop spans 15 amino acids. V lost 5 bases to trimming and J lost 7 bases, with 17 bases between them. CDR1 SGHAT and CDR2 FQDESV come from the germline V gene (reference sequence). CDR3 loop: CASSNTGTRGGELFF. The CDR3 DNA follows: TGTGCCAGCAGCAATACCGGGACCCGAGGCGGGGAGCTGTTTTTT.

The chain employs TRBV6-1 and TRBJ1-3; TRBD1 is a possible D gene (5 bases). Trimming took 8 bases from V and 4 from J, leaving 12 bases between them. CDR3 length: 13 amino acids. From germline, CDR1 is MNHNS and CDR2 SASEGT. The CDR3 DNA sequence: TGTGCCAGCGGCCAGGGACTGGGAAACACCATATATTTT. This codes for CASGQGLGNTIYF.

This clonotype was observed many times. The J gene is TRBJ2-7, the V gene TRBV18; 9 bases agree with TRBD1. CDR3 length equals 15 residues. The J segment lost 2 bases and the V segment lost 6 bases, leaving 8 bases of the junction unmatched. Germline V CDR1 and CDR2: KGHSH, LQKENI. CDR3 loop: CASSYGTGPTYEQYF. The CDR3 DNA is TGTGCCAGCTCGTATGGGACAGGGCCCACCTACGAGCAGTACTTC. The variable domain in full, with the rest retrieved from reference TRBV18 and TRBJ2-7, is NAGVMQNPRHLVRRRGQEARLRCSPMKGHSHVYWYRQLPEEGLKFMVYLQKENIIDESGMPKERFSAEFPKEGPSILRIQQVVRGDSAAYFCASSYGTGPTYEQYFGPGTRLTVT.

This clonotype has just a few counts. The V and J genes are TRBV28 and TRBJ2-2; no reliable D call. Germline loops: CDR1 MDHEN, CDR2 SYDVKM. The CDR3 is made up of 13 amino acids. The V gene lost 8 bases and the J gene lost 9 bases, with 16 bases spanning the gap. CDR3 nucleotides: TGTGCCAGCCACTCGGCTGGGGTTTGGGAGCTGTTTTTT. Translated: CASHSAGVWELFF.